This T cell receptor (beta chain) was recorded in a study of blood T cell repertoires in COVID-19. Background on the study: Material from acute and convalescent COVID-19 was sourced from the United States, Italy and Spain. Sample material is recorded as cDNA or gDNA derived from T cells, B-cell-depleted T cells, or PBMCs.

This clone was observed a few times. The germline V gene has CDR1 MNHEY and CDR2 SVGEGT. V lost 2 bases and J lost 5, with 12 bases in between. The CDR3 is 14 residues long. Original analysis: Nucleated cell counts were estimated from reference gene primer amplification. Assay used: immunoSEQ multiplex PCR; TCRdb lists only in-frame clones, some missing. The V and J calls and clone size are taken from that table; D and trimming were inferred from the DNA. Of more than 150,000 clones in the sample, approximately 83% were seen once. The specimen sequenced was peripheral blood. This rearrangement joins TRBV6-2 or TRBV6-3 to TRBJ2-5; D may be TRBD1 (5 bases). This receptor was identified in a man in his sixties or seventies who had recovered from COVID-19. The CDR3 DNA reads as TGTGCCAGCAGTTACCCGAGTAAGGGGGAGACCCAGTACTTC. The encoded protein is CASSYPSKGETQYF.